The 20 T cell receptor beta chains below all came from one sample that was sequenced in a study of T-cell memory formation after mild COVID-19. TCRdb re-analysed the 5' RACE reads in MiXCR, keeping a single row per CDR3 protein. The sample has about 350,000 distinct CDR3 sequences; approximately 13% are singletons. The specimen was PBMCs or a T cell subset sorted from them (not recorded which). The origin of the receptors is a man aged 18 to 29 who had mild COVID-19 (a few samples of this study predate the infection). Cell type and time point are not known.

The V gene is TRBV5-1, the J gene TRBJ2-1; TRBD2 aligns across 9 bases. The CDR3 loop spans 15 amino acids. After removal of 0 bases from V and 9 bases from J, the junction contained 7 bases not matched to a gene. The V gene's germline CDR1 is SGHRS and CDR2 YFSETQ. CDR3 sequence reads: CASSLGGTSRGEQFF. CDR3 DNA sequence: TGCGCCAGCAGCTTGGGGGGGACTAGCCGGGGTGAGCAGTTCTTC.

This clonotype was seen ten or more times. This rearrangement joins TRBV7-2 to TRBJ2-2, with TRBD1 as a possible D gene (5 bases). Trimming stripped 0 bases from V and 0 bases from J, with 5 bases between. Looked up from germline, CDR1 is SGHTA and CDR2 is FQGNSA. The CDR3 has 15 residues. The CDR3 DNA reads TGTGCCAGCAGCTTAGCACAGGCGAACACCGGGGAGCTGTTTTTT. This translates into CASSLAQANTGELFF.

Turning to this clonotype: This could be a read error, since a much larger clone is one nucleotide away. The chain recombines TRBV4-2 with TRBJ2-1; 9 nucleotides align to TRBD2. The CDR3 covers 15 residues. Germline V gene lookup returns CDR1 LGHNA and CDR2 YNFKEQ. CDR3 in amino acids: CASSRGTSNYTEQFF. The CDR3, as DNA: TGTGCCAGCAGCCGAGGGACTAGCAACTACACTGAGCAGTTCTTC.

The chain is built from TRBV28 and TRBJ2-4; weak D call: TRBD1 (6 bases). Trimming left V 5 bases short and J 9 bases short, with 20 bases between. The CDR3 is made up of 15 amino acids. Germline V gives CDR1 MDHEN, CDR2 SYDVKM. CDR3 sequence reads: CASSTLGLTGSIQYF. CDR3 nucleotide sequence: TGTGCCAGCAGTACACTAGGCCTAACAGGGAGCATTCAGTACTTC.

This clonotype has just a few counts. The chain joins TRBV30 to TRBJ1-4, with D uncertain. This CDR3 has 15 amino acids. Between the trimmed V and J ends, which lost 0 bases and 4 bases, there was a span of 12 bases. CDR1 and CDR2 from the germline V gene are GTSNPN and SVGIG (reference sequence). The DNA of the CDR3 is TGTGCCTGGAGTGTTCGAGGTCGGGGTAATGAAAAACTGTTTTTT. Translated: CAWSVRGRGNEKLFF.

The gene calls are TRBV5-1 and TRBJ1-5; 7 positions agree with TRBD1. Germline V gives CDR1 SGHRS, CDR2 YFSETQ. The CDR3 extends over 14 amino acids. The V and J ends lost 5 bases and 3 bases, in that order; junction bases with no gene match: 5. This CDR3 is CASRPGQSNQPQHF. The CDR3 nucleotides read TGCGCCAGCAGACCGGGACAGTCCAATCAGCCCCAGCATTTT.

This chain links TRBV7-9 with TRBJ1-1; no firm D call. Germline CDR1 reads SEHNR; CDR2 reads FQNEAQ (reference sequence). The ends were cut back, 3 bases at V and 1 base at J, with 9 bases in the middle. The CDR3 is made up of 14 amino acids. CDR3 nucleotides: TGTGCCAGCAGCTTTGGTGGGAAGAACACTGAAGCTTTCTTT. This translates into CASSFGGKNTEAFF. The entire variable domain, with the rest obtained from reference TRBV7-9 and TRBJ1-1, is as follows: DTGVSQNPRHKITKRGQNVTFRCDPISEHNRLYWYRQTLGQGPEFLTYFQNEAQLEKSRLLSDRFSAERPKGSFSTLEIQRTEQGDSAMYLCASSFGGKNTEAFFGQGTRLTVV.

This clonotype showed up just a few times. This chain joins TRBV11-2 and TRBJ2-4; 9 nucleotides line up with TRBD1. J was trimmed by 9 bases and V by 0 bases; bases with no gene match: 6. CDR3 size: 15 residues. CDR1 SGHAT and CDR2 FQNNGV come from the germline V gene. The CDR3 protein is CASSLDSGQGTIQYF. The CDR3, as DNA: TGTGCCAGCAGCTTAGATTCTGGACAGGGGACCATTCAGTACTTC.

This clonotype has more than one count but fewer than ten. The rearrangement joins TRBV7-7 to TRBJ2-3; D unclear. The germline CDR1 and CDR2 sequences are SSHAT and FNYEAQ (reference sequence). The V end was cut by 4 bases, the J end by 2 bases, with 7 bases between. The CDR3 contains 13 residues. The CDR3 bases are TGTGCCAGCAGCTCAGTACCCACAGATACGCAGTATTTT. Protein sequence: CASSSVPTDTQYF.

This clonotype was detected ten times or more. The rearrangement uses TRBV5-4 and TRBJ2-5; tentative D call: TRBD2 (6 bases). The CDR3 has 14 amino acids. CDR1 SGHNT and CDR2 YYREEE come from the germline V gene (reference sequence). Between the trimmed V and J ends, which lost 3 bases and 4 bases, there was a span of 13 bases. The CDR3 sequence: CASSSQAGGETQYF. Written as DNA, the CDR3 is TGTGCCAGCAGCTCCCAAGCCGGGGGAGAGACCCAGTACTTC.

The rearrangement links TRBV6-2 or TRBV6-3 to TRBJ1-5, with D hard to call. This CDR3 has 14 residues. Deletions cut 2 bases from V and 3 bases from J, with 8 bases between. Germline CDR1 is MNHEY and CDR2 is SVGEGT. In DNA, the CDR3 is TGTGCCAGCAGTTACGCACAGTTCAATCAGCCCCAGCATTTT. It specifies CASSYAQFNQPQHF.

In this sample, this clonotype turned up a few times. This chain uses TRBV25-1 with TRBJ2-1; the D is unclear. Between the trimmed V and J ends, which lost 2 bases and 8 bases, there was a span of 7 bases. The germline CDR1 and CDR2 sequences are MGHDK and SYGVNS. The CDR3 sequence is 12 residues long. The DNA for the CDR3 is TGTGCCAGCAGTGAAGGGGTGGATGAGCAGTTCTTC. Amino acids: CASSEGVDEQFF.

The chain links TRBV7-8 to TRBJ2-2; D uncertain. This CDR3 spans 13 amino acids. Germline-derived CDR1 and CDR2 are SGHVS and FQNEAQ. With 3 bases removed from V and 8 bases from J, the gap between germline ends came to 10 bases. The CDR3 DNA is TGTGCCAGCAGCTTTCCAGTCGTTGGGGAGCTGTTTTTT. Amino acid sequence: CASSFPVVGELFF.

Only a few counts were recorded for this clonotype. The CDR3 nucleotides read TGTGCCAGCAGCCTCTCCCCGCCCAGCACCTACGAGCAGTACTTC. It is translated as CASSLSPPSTYEQYF. The chain joins TRBV7-9 to TRBJ2-7; no definite D call. V shed 5 bases and J shed 2 bases, with 16 bases lying between them. Per the germline V gene, CDR1 is SEHNR and CDR2 is FQNEAQ (reference sequence). This CDR3 spans 15 amino acids.

V is TRBV20-1 and J is TRBJ2-7; the D call may be TRBD1 or TRBD2 (5 bases each). The ends were cut back, 3 bases at V and 11 bases at J, with 14 bases in the middle. Germline V lookup: CDR1 DFQATT, CDR2 SNEGSKA (reference sequence). The CDR3 sequence is 11 residues long. The CDR3 region is CSARGLDLEYF. The CDR3 DNA reads as TGCAGTGCTAGGGGGCTGGACTTGGAGTACTTC.

The sample holds a few counts of this clonotype. Written as DNA, the CDR3 is TGTGCCAGCTCACCACTCGGGCCTGGCACAGATACGCAGTATTTT. Protein product: CASSPLGPGTDTQYF. The chain couples TRBV18 to TRBJ2-3; D is undetermined. The V end was cut by 1 base, the J end by 1 base, with 9 bases between. In germline, CDR1 is KGHSH, CDR2 LQKENI. The CDR3 is 15 residues long.

This clonotype has only a few counts. The chain joins TRBV7-6 to TRBJ2-5; D ambiguous. CDR1 is SGHVS and CDR2 is FNYEAQ in the germline V gene. The CDR3 consists of 14 residues. Trimming removed 6 bases at V and 5 bases at J, with 16 bases between. The CDR3 reads CASRPEISHETQYF. DNA of the CDR3: TGTGCCAGCAGGCCCGAAATCAGCCACGAGACCCAGTACTTC.

The chain joins TRBV4-3 to TRBJ1-4; possibly TRBD1 for D (6 bases). Germline-derived CDR1 and CDR2 are LGHNA and YSLEER. The CDR3 covers 15 residues. The V end lost 5 bases, the J end lost 4 bases, and 14 bases lay between the germline ends. CDR3 in DNA: TGCGCCAGCAGCTTTGGGGGCGCCGGTAATGAAAAACTGTTTTTT. As protein: CASSFGGAGNEKLFF.

This clonotype was counted a few times. The chain carries TRBV20-1 and TRBJ2-3; 7 bases are shared with TRBD2. The CDR3 spans 14 residues. Trimming at V came to 6 bases and at J to 5 bases, leaving 11 bases not matched to a gene. Germline V gene lookup returns CDR1 DFQATT and CDR2 SNEGSKA (reference sequence). The CDR3 loop is CSARASGAGDTQYF. The CDR3 region has the DNA TGCAGTGCGCGAGCCAGCGGGGCAGGAGATACGCAGTATTTT.

The chain is built from TRBV4-1 and TRBJ2-7, with 9 bases that match TRBD2. Germline trimming cut 5 bases from V and 0 bases from J; bases unmatched to any gene: 5. CDR3 length: 15 residues. Germline V gene lookup returns CDR1 MGHRA and CDR2 YSYEKL. The CDR3 DNA sequence: TGCGCCAGCAGCTACGAGCGGGGGGACTCCTACGAGCAGTACTTC. Protein product: CASSYERGDSYEQYF.